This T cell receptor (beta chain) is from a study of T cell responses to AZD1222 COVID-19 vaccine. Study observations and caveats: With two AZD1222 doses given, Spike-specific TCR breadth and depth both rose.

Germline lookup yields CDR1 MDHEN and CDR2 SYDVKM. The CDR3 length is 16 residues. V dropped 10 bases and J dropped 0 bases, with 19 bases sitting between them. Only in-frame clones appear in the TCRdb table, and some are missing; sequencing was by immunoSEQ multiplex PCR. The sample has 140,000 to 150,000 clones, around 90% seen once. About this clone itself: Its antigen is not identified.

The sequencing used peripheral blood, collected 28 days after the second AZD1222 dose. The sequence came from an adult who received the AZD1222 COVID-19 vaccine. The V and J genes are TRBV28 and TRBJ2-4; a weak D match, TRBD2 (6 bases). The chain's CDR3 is CAISKRGLLAKNIQYF. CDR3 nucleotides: TGTGCCATTTCGAAACGGGGGTTGCTAGCCAAAAACATTCAGTACTTC.